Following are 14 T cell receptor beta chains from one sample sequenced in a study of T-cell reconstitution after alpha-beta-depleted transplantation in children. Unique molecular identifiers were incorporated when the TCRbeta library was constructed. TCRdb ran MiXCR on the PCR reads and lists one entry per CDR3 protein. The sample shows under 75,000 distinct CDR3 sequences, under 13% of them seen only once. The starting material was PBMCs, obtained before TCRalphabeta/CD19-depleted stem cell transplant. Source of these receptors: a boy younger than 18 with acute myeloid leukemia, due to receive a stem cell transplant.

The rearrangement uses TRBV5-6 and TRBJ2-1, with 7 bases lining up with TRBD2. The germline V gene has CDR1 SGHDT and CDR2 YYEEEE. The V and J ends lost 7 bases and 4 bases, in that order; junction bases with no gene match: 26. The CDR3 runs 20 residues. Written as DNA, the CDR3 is TGTGCCAGCGGCTCCAAGCTCCTAGCGGATACGATTACGGGGTACAATGAGCAGTTCTTC. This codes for CASGSKLLADTITGYNEQFF. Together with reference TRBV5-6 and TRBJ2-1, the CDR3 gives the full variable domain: DAGVTQSPTHLIKTRGQQVTLRCSPKSGHDTVSWYQQALGQGPQFIFQYYEEEERQRGNFPDRFSGHQFPNYSSELNVNALLLGDSALYLCASGSKLLADTITGYNEQFFGPGTRLTVL.

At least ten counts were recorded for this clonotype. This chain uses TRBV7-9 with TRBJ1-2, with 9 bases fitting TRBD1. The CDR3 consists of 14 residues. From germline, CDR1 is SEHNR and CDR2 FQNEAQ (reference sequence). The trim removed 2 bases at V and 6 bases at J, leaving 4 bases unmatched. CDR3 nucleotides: TGTGCCAGCAGCTTAACCGGACAGGGGAATGGCTACACCTTC. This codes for CASSLTGQGNGYTF.

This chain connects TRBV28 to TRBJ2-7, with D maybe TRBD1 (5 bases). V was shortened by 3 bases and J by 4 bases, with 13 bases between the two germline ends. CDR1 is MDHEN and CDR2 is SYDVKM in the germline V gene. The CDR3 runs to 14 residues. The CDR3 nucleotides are TGTGCCAGCAGTTTTCCGGACACAATATACGAGCAGTACTTC. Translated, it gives CASSFPDTIYEQYF.

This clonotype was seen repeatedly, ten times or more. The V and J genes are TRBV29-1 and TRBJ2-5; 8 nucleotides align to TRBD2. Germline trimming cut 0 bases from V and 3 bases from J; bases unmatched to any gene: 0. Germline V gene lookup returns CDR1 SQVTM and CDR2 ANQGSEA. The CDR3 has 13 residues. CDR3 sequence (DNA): TGCAGCGTTGAAGAGACTAGCGAAGAGACCCAGTACTTC. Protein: CSVEETSEETQYF.

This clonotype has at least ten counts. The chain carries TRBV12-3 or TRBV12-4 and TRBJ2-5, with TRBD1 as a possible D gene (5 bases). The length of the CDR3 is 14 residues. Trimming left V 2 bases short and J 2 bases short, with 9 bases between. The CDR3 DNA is TGTGCCAGCAGTTTACAGGGTTTACAAGAGACCCAGTACTTC. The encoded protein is CASSLQGLQETQYF.

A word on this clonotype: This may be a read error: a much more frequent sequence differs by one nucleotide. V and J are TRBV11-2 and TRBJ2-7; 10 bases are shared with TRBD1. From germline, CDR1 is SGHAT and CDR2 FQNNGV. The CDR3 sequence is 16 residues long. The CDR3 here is CASSAPGQGWVYEKYV. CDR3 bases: TGTGCCAGCAGCGCCCCGGGACAGGGGTGGGTCTACGAGAAGTACGTC.

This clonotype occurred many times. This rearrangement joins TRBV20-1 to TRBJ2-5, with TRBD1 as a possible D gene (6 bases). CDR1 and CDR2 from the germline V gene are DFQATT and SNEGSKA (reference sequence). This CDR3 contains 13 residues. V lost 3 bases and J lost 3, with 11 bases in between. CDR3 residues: CSARWQGKETQYF. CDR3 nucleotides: TGCAGTGCTAGGTGGCAGGGGAAAGAGACCCAGTACTTC.

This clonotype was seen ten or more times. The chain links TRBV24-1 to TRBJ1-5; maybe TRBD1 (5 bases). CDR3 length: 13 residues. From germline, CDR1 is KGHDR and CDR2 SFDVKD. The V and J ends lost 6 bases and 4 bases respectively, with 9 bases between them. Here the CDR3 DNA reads TGTGCCACCAGTAATTCAGGGAATCAGCCCCAGCATTTT. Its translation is CATSNSGNQPQHF.

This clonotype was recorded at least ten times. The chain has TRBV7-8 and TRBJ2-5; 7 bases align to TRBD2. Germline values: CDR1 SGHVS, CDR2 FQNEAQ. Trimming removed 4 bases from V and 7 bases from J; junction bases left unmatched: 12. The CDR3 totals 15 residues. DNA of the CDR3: TGTGCCAGCAGCTCCCAAACGACTAGCAGCGGGACCCAGTACTTC. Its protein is CASSSQTTSSGTQYF.

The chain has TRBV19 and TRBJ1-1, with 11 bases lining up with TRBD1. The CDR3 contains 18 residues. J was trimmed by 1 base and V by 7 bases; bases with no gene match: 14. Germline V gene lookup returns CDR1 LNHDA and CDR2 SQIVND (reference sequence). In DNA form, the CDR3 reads TGTGCCAGTACCGAAACCGGGACAGGGGGGCCCGGGAACACTGAAGCTTTCTTT. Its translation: CASTETGTGGPGNTEAFF.

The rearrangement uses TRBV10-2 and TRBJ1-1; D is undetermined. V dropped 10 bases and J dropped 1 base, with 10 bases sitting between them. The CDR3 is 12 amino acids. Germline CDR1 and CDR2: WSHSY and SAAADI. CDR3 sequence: CATAARNTEAFF. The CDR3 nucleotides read TGCGCCACCGCAGCCCGGAACACTGAAGCTTTCTTT.

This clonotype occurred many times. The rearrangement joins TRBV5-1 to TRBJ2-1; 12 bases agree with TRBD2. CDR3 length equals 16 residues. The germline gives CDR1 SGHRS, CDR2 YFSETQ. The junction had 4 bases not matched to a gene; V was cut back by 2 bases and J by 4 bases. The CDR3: CASSFALAGGYNEQFF. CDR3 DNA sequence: TGCGCCAGCAGCTTTGCGCTAGCGGGAGGGTACAATGAGCAGTTCTTC. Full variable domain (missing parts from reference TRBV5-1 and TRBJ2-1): KAGVTQTPRYLIKTRGQQVTLSCSPISGHRSVSWYQQTPGQGLQFLFEYFSETQRNKGNFPGRFSGRQFSNSRSEMNVSTLELGDSALYLCASSFALAGGYNEQFFGPGTRLTVL.

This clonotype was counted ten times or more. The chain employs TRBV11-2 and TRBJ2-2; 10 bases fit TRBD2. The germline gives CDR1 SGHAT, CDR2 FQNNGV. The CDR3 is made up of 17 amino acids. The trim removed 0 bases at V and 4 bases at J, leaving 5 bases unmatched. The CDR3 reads CASSLDTLAGATGELFF. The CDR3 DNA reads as TGTGCCAGCAGCTTAGATACTCTAGCGGGGGCCACCGGGGAGCTGTTTTTT.

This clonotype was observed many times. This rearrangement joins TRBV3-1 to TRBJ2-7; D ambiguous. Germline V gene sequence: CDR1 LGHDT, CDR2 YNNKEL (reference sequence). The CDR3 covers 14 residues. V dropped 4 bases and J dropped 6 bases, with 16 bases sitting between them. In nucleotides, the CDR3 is TGTGCCAGCAGCCCGTTTCGCCTTTCCAGCGAGCAGTACTTC. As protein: CASSPFRLSSEQYF.